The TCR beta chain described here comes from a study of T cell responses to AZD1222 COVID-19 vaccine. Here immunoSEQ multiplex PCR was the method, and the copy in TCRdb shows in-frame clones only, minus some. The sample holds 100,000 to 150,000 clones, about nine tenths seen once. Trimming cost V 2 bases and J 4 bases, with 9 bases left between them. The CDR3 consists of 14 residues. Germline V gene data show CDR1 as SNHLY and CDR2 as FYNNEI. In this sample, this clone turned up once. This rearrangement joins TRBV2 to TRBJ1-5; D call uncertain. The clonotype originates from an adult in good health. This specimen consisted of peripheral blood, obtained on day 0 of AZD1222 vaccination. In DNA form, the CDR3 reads TGTGCCAGCAGTGAATCTGGGCGGAATCAGCCCCAGCATTTT. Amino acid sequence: CASSESGRNQPQHF.